This is a list of T cell receptor beta chains from one sample in a study of control samples from healthy donors and cancer patients. Generated by immunoSEQ multiplex PCR, the TCRdb table keeps only in-frame clones and is missing some. The data show around 150,000 clones, nearly 96% seen once. The sequenced material came from blood. Source of these receptors: a woman aged 25 to 39 in good health. Each CDR3 is given with its conserved first and last residue. Each record gives: D gene, V gene, clone size, CDR3 length, J gene, CDR3 protein. A D gene is named only where the DNA matches it firmly. The size of a clone is reported for some rows only, either as once, few or many, or as a class for expanded clones.

D gene: -
V gene: TRBV12-3/TRBV12-4
clone size: -
CDR3 length: 13
J gene: TRBJ1-5
CDR3 protein: CASSGQGNQPQHF

D gene: -
V gene: TRBV7-8
clone size: -
CDR3 length: 15
J gene: TRBJ1-4
CDR3 protein: CASRKLSLMHEKLFF

D gene: -
V gene: TRBV28
clone size: -
CDR3 length: 13
J gene: TRBJ1-5
CDR3 protein: CASSYDSNQPQHF

D gene: -
V gene: TRBV27
clone size: -
CDR3 length: 15
J gene: TRBJ2-3
CDR3 protein: CASSLFPGFTDTQYF

D gene: -
V gene: TRBV28
clone size: -
CDR3 length: 14
J gene: TRBJ1-6
CDR3 protein: CASVGGKIGSPLHF

D gene: -
V gene: TRBV29-1
clone size: -
CDR3 length: 13
J gene: TRBJ2-7
CDR3 protein: CSVEDQREYEQYF

D gene: -
V gene: TRBV6-5
clone size: once
CDR3 length: 14
J gene: TRBJ1-1
CDR3 protein: CASSFGHGSTEAFF

D gene: -
V gene: TRBV19
clone size: -
CDR3 length: 16
J gene: TRBJ1-6
CDR3 protein: CASSIRVGSYNSPLHF

D gene: -
V gene: TRBV7-6
clone size: -
CDR3 length: 16
J gene: TRBJ2-5
CDR3 protein: CASSSIGGSPQETQYF

D gene: -
V gene: TRBV10-2
clone size: -
CDR3 length: 15
J gene: TRBJ2-5
CDR3 protein: CASSDLDREGETQYF

D gene: TRBD2
V gene: TRBV10-3
clone size: -
CDR3 length: 14
J gene: TRBJ2-1
CDR3 protein: CAISGRLAGAEQFF

D gene: -
V gene: TRBV2
clone size: -
CDR3 length: 12
J gene: TRBJ2-1
CDR3 protein: CASSTQVDEQFF

D gene: TRBD2
V gene: TRBV5-1
clone size: -
CDR3 length: 15
J gene: TRBJ2-1
CDR3 protein: CASKGLAGANNEQFF

D gene: -
V gene: TRBV9
clone size: few
CDR3 length: 11
J gene: TRBJ2-1
CDR3 protein: CASSVMDEQFF

D gene: -
V gene: TRBV28
clone size: -
CDR3 length: 17
J gene: TRBJ1-5
CDR3 protein: CASSLTGAWIANQPQHF

D gene: -
V gene: TRBV14
clone size: -
CDR3 length: 12
J gene: TRBJ2-5
CDR3 protein: CASSQAPATQYF

D gene: -
V gene: TRBV7-9
clone size: -
CDR3 length: 14
J gene: TRBJ2-2
CDR3 protein: CASSLFGETGELFF

D gene: -
V gene: TRBV18
clone size: -
CDR3 length: 13
J gene: TRBJ2-7
CDR3 protein: CASSPDNFYEQYF

D gene: -
V gene: TRBV10-1
clone size: -
CDR3 length: 9
J gene: TRBJ1-2
CDR3 protein: CASSLGDTF

D gene: TRBD1
V gene: TRBV2
clone size: -
CDR3 length: 20
J gene: TRBJ1-3
CDR3 protein: CASSAAEAFRGTSSGNTIYF

D gene: TRBD1
V gene: TRBV28
clone size: -
CDR3 length: 15
J gene: TRBJ1-3
CDR3 protein: CASRQGILSGNTIYF

D gene: TRBD2
V gene: TRBV2
clone size: -
CDR3 length: 16
J gene: TRBJ2-2
CDR3 protein: CASSEVLAGVGGELFF

D gene: -
V gene: TRBV30
clone size: -
CDR3 length: 15
J gene: TRBJ1-6
CDR3 protein: CAWSVPGTRNSPLHF

D gene: -
V gene: TRBV5-6
clone size: -
CDR3 length: 14
J gene: TRBJ1-2
CDR3 protein: CASNVGDANYGYTF

D gene: TRBD1
V gene: TRBV3-1/TRBV3-2
clone size: few
CDR3 length: 17
J gene: TRBJ2-5
CDR3 protein: CASSHAPGQRVQETQYF

D gene: -
V gene: TRBV7-3
clone size: -
CDR3 length: 14
J gene: TRBJ2-7
CDR3 protein: CASSASGTAYEQYF

D gene: -
V gene: TRBV5-6
clone size: -
CDR3 length: 11
J gene: TRBJ2-2
CDR3 protein: CASSKLNELFF

D gene: -
V gene: TRBV20-1
clone size: -
CDR3 length: 10
J gene: TRBJ1-2
CDR3 protein: CSAPDGGYTF

D gene: -
V gene: TRBV5-4
clone size: -
CDR3 length: 16
J gene: TRBJ1-3
CDR3 protein: CASSLGGPRSGNTIYF

D gene: -
V gene: TRBV20-1
clone size: -
CDR3 length: 12
J gene: TRBJ2-5
CDR3 protein: CSASQTRETQYF

D gene: -
V gene: TRBV10-3
clone size: -
CDR3 length: 12
J gene: TRBJ1-1
CDR3 protein: CAISEKAFEAFF

D gene: TRBD1
V gene: TRBV19
clone size: -
CDR3 length: 17
J gene: TRBJ1-5
CDR3 protein: CASSIGGGTGWSQPQHF

D gene: -
V gene: TRBV5-6
clone size: once
CDR3 length: 14
J gene: TRBJ1-5
CDR3 protein: CASSLAQGQQPQHF

D gene: TRBD1
V gene: TRBV29-1
clone size: -
CDR3 length: 15
J gene: TRBJ1-2
CDR3 protein: CSVEGEVSTGYGYTF

D gene: -
V gene: TRBV6-5
clone size: -
CDR3 length: 15
J gene: TRBJ1-2
CDR3 protein: CASRQQGARDYGYTF

D gene: -
V gene: TRBV4-1
clone size: -
CDR3 length: 15
J gene: TRBJ2-1
CDR3 protein: CASSLTPTDLNEQFF

D gene: -
V gene: TRBV27
clone size: once
CDR3 length: 13
J gene: TRBJ2-7
CDR3 protein: CASSLSRRNEQYF